This passage covers 10 T cell receptor delta chains from one sample sequenced in a study of gamma-delta T cells after stem cell transplantation. TCRdb reran clone calling via CATT on the RT-PCR reads. The sample comprises about 11,000 delta-chain clones, 38% of which are singletons, and roughly 2.8% rests with the top ten. The source material was gamma-delta T cells. Every receptor here comes from a human donor. It is not recorded whose cells these are; they may come from a transplant donor.

The chain joins TRDV1 to TRDJ1; 12 bases map to TRDD3. Trimming at V came to 2 bases and at J to 0 bases, leaving 34 bases not matched to a gene. The CDR3 is made up of 27 amino acids. CDR1 and CDR2 from the germline V gene are TSWWSYY and QGS. CDR3: CALGEGYPSTSPLPTAGGYGYTDKLIF. As DNA, the CDR3 is TGTGCTCTTGGGGAAGGGTACCCCTCGACTTCGCCCCTTCCTACTGCTGGGGGATACGGATACACCGATAAACTCATCTTT.

The sample holds a few counts of this clone. The CDR3 DNA is TGTGCTCTTGGGGGGGCTTCCTACGTATTCCAGTACTGGGGGATACGACCCGATAAACTCATCTTT. Its translation: CALGGASYVFQYWGIRPDKLIF. The chain employs TRDV1 and TRDJ1; 13 nucleotides match TRDD3. V was pared by 4 bases and J by 3 bases, with 23 bases of the junction left unmatched. Germline-derived CDR1 and CDR2 are TSWWSYY and QGS. The CDR3 totals 22 residues.

A few counts support this clone. This CDR3 is also generated by other DNA sequences in the sample. The rearrangement links TRAV29/DV5 to TRDJ1; D is possibly TRDD2 (6 bases). Germline V lookup: CDR1 NSMFDY, CDR2 ISSIKDK. The CDR3 loop spans 22 amino acids. The ends were cut back, 5 bases at V and 0 bases at J, with 38 bases in the middle. For the CDR3, the DNA is TGTGCAGCGATTGAAAAAGCAGCTCCTACAGTCCCCGTACTAGGGGACACCGATAAACTCATCTTT. Translated: CAAIEKAAPTVPVLGDTDKLIF.

With respect to this clone: Sequence at one end of the junction differs from germline and may be a read error. The V and J genes are TRDV2 and TRDJ2; 10 nucleotides match TRDD3. CDR3 length equals 14 residues. Germline V lookup: CDR1 GEAIGNYY, CDR2 EKD. CDR3 sequence: CACDHWGMRTQPFF. The CDR3 DNA reads TGTGCCTGTGACCACTGGGGGATGCGTACCCAACCCTTCTTT.

Notes on this clone: One end of the junction does not line up with germline, which may come from a read error. The rearrangement uses TRDV2 and TRDJ3, with D possibly matching TRDD3 (6 bases). Germline CDR1 reads GEAIGNYY; CDR2 reads EKD. The CDR3 extends over 17 amino acids. The CDR3 protein is CACDTVSSSWGTRKMFF. The CDR3 nucleotides read TGTGCCTGTGACACCGTGTCGAGCTCCTGGGGCACCCGAAAGATGTTTTTC.

Remarks on this clone: The junction departs from the called germline gene at one end, perhaps through a read error. The chain links TRDV1 to TRDJ2; 8 bases agree with TRDD3. Germline lookup yields CDR1 TSWWSYY and CDR2 QGS. This CDR3 has 19 amino acids. The CDR3 protein is CAIGERGPLGAPLTAKLFF. In nucleotides, the CDR3 is TGTGCTATTGGGGAAAGAGGTCCACTGGGGGCCCCTTTGACAGCAAAACTCTTCTTT.

The V call is TRDV2, the J call TRDJ3; the match to TRDD3 covers 11 bases. Germline CDR1 and CDR2: GEAIGNYY and EKD. V gave up 1 base and J gave up 0 bases; unmatched junction bases: 7. The CDR3 loop spans 20 amino acids. The CDR3 DNA sequence: TGTGCCTGTGACACAAGCTGGGGGATACCGAGCTCCTGGGACACCCGACAGATGTTTTTC. Translated: CACDTSWGIPSSWDTRQMFF.

This clone was counted a few times. V is TRDV1 and J is TRDJ1, with 11 bases aligning to TRDD3. Germline-derived CDR1 and CDR2 are TSWWSYY and QGS. Trimming cost V 0 bases and J 0 bases; bases outside gene matches: 9. The CDR3 is 19 amino acids. The CDR3 DNA sequence: TGTGCTCTTGGGGAACTGTCCCCTGGGGGATACCCTTACACCGATAAACTCATCTTT. It codes for CALGELSPGGYPYTDKLIF.

A few counts support this clone. One junction end does not reproduce the germline sequence, and a read error may be involved. The sample holds other DNA sequences that translate to the same CDR3. The chain carries TRDV2 and TRDJ3; 12 nucleotides match TRDD3. Germline V CDR1 and CDR2: GEAIGNYY, EKD. The CDR3 is made up of 19 amino acids. The chain's CDR3 is CACDTYWGIPSWDTRQMFF. CDR3 bases: TGTGCCTGTGACACCTACTGGGGGATACCTTCCTGGGACACCCGGCAGATGTTTTTC.

Only a few counts were recorded for this clone. The chain couples TRDV1 to TRDJ3, with TRDD3 matching over 11 bases. Germline V CDR1 and CDR2: TSWWSYY, QGS. The CDR3 loop spans 26 amino acids. V lost 4 bases, J lost 3 bases, and 29 bases stayed unmatched. The CDR3 reads CALGGMAFSGNWGIANRNWDTRQMFF. CDR3 bases: TGTGCTCTTGGGGGCATGGCCTTCTCCGGTAACTGGGGGATAGCAAATCGGAACTGGGACACCCGACAGATGTTTTTC.